This entry lists 14 T cell receptor beta chains sequenced from one sample in a study of T-cell memory formation after mild COVID-19. In TCRdb, the 5' RACE reads were re-called with MiXCR into one record per CDR3 protein. Of some 260,000 distinct CDR3 sequences listed, roughly 17% are singletons. Sequenced material: PBMCs or a T cell subset sorted from them (not recorded which). These receptors all come from a man between 18 and 35 years old who had mild COVID-19 (a few samples of this study predate the infection). Cell type and time point are not known.

This clonotype was seen a handful of times. This chain uses TRBV18 with TRBJ2-5; weak D call: TRBD1 (6 bases). The CDR3 runs 14 residues. In germline, CDR1 is KGHSH, CDR2 LQKENI. Between the trimmed V and J ends, which lost 4 bases and 1 base, there was a span of 10 bases. The CDR3 is CASSLRQAQETQYF. In nucleotides, the CDR3 is TGTGCCAGCTCACTGCGACAGGCCCAAGAGACCCAGTACTTC.

The chain is built from TRBV4-1 and TRBJ1-5; D remains unclear. The CDR3 covers 17 residues. V dropped 0 bases and J dropped 2 bases, with 14 bases sitting between them. The germline CDR1 and CDR2 sequences are MGHRA and YSYEKL. The CDR3 loop reads CASSQDRALRGNQPQHF. The CDR3 DNA sequence: TGCGCCAGCAGCCAAGATCGGGCCCTTAGGGGCAATCAGCCCCAGCATTTT.

This clonotype was seen a handful of times. This rearrangement joins TRBV9 to TRBJ1-3, with 7 bases lining up with TRBD1. CDR1 and CDR2 from the germline V gene are SGDLS and YYNGEE. The CDR3 loop spans 14 amino acids. The J segment lost 2 bases and the V segment lost 5 bases, leaving 4 bases of the junction unmatched. CDR3 sequence: CASSSGGTGNTIYF. The CDR3 DNA follows: TGTGCCAGCAGTTCAGGGGGAACTGGAAACACCATATATTTT.

This clonotype was observed at least ten times. V gene TRBV11-2 combines with J gene TRBJ2-5; TRBD2 matches at 8 bases. The J segment lost 2 bases and the V segment lost 1 base, leaving 3 bases of the junction unmatched. CDR3 length: 15 amino acids. CDR1 and CDR2 from the germline V gene are SGHAT and FQNNGV. DNA of the CDR3: TGTGCCAGCAGCTTAGCTCCGGGGGGGCAAGAGACCCAGTACTTC. It codes for CASSLAPGGQETQYF.

This chain joins TRBV5-1 and TRBJ2-2; weak D call: TRBD2 (6 bases). The CDR3 sequence is 13 residues long. The V end was cut by 4 bases, the J end by 7 bases, with 11 bases between. The germline gives CDR1 SGHRS, CDR2 YFSETQ. The chain's CDR3 is CASSTGGIGELFF. The CDR3 nucleotides are TGCGCCAGCAGCACCGGAGGGATCGGGGAGCTGTTTTTT. Combining the CDR3 with reference TRBV5-1 and TRBJ2-2 gives the whole variable domain KAGVTQTPRYLIKTRGQQVTLSCSPISGHRSVSWYQQTPGQGLQFLFEYFSETQRNKGNFPGRFSGRQFSNSRSEMNVSTLELGDSALYLCASSTGGIGELFFGEGSRLTVL.

The rearrangement joins TRBV7-2 to TRBJ1-5; D is uncertain. V dropped 5 bases and J dropped 1 base, with 9 bases sitting between them. This CDR3 has 14 amino acids. Germline-derived CDR1 and CDR2 are SGHTA and FQGNSA. CDR3 sequence: CASSPYGSNQPQHF. The CDR3 nucleotides are TGTGCCAGCAGCCCCTATGGGAGCAATCAGCCCCAGCATTTT.

This rearrangement joins TRBV10-3 to TRBJ2-5; 7 bases agree with TRBD2. V lost 2 bases and J lost 0; bases outside the gene matches: 3. CDR3 length: 15 residues. The germline V gene has CDR1 ENHRY and CDR2 SYGVKD. CDR3 nucleotides: TGTGCCATCAGTGAGGCCACTAGCGACCAAGAGACCCAGTACTTC. Protein product: CAISEATSDQETQYF.

This clonotype has just a few counts. The chain couples TRBV6-4 to TRBJ2-2; a weak D match, TRBD1 (5 bases). This CDR3 is built from 16 residues. V was cut by 0 bases and J by 1 base, with 9 bases left in between. Germline values: CDR1 MRHNA, CDR2 SNTAGT. CDR3 in amino acids: CASSDSVTGNTGELFF. CDR3 in DNA: TGTGCCAGCAGTGACTCCGTAACAGGGAACACCGGGGAGCTGTTTTTT.

This clonotype was recorded many times. The chain is built from TRBV5-1 and TRBJ1-2, with D possibly matching TRBD1 (5 bases). V shed 4 bases and J shed 5 bases, with 15 bases lying between them. CDR3 length equals 14 residues. Germline V gene sequence: CDR1 SGHRS, CDR2 YFSETQ. The CDR3 protein is CASSTGTEGYGYTF. The CDR3 DNA reads as TGCGCCAGCAGCACCGGGACGGAGGGATATGGCTACACCTTC. The full variable domain, with the rest looked up from reference TRBV5-1 and TRBJ1-2, is KAGVTQTPRYLIKTRGQQVTLSCSPISGHRSVSWYQQTPGQGLQFLFEYFSETQRNKGNFPGRFSGRQFSNSRSEMNVSTLELGDSALYLCASSTGTEGYGYTFGSGTRLTVV.

This clonotype was seen a handful of times. The J gene is TRBJ2-1, the V gene TRBV5-1; 7 positions match TRBD1. Unmatched junction bases numbered 12, after V lost 4 bases and J lost 5 bases. The V gene's germline CDR1 is SGHRS and CDR2 YFSETQ. The CDR3 is made up of 16 amino acids. The CDR3 sequence is CASSLTPWTGDNEQFF. CDR3 bases: TGCGCCAGCAGCCTAACCCCTTGGACAGGCGACAATGAGCAGTTCTTC.

This clonotype was observed a handful of times. The rearrangement joins TRBV12-3 or TRBV12-4 to TRBJ1-1, with 7 bases that match TRBD1. The CDR3 loop spans 15 amino acids. V was pared by 0 bases and J by 5 bases, with 6 bases of the junction left unmatched. The DNA for the CDR3 is TGTGCCAGCAGTTTAGCGTTGAGGGGGCAAACTGAAGCTTTCTTT. Protein sequence: CASSLALRGQTEAFF.

This clonotype was counted at least ten times. J is TRBJ2-3 and V is TRBV5-6; D tentatively reads TRBD1 or TRBD2 (5 bases each). V was clipped by 4 bases and J by 1 base, with 13 bases between them. CDR1 and CDR2 (germline): SGHDT, YYEEEE. The CDR3 runs to 15 residues. Written as DNA, the CDR3 is TGTGCCAGCAGCCTCGGGACCGCAGGCACAGATACGCAGTATTTT. Translating it yields CASSLGTAGTDTQYF.

This clonotype was found a few times. The CDR3 nucleotides read TGTGCCAGCAGCCCTCGGGACAGGGGAGAGAATGAGCAGTTCTTC. Translation gives CASSPRDRGENEQFF. This chain joins TRBV3-1 and TRBJ2-1, with 10 bases matching TRBD1. The CDR3 sequence is 15 residues long. V lost 4 bases to trimming and J lost 7 bases; unmatched junction nucleotides: 7. CDR1 is LGHDT and CDR2 is YNNKEL in the germline V gene (reference sequence).

The gene calls are TRBV20-1 and TRBJ1-4; D ambiguous. Germline V gene lookup returns CDR1 DFQATT and CDR2 SNEGSKA (reference sequence). This CDR3 spans 15 amino acids. Trimming cost V 5 bases and J 1 base, with 14 bases left between them. Here the CDR3 reads CSAPPRGRTNEKLFF. CDR3 sequence (DNA): TGCAGTGCTCCCCCCCGCGGGAGAACTAATGAAAAACTGTTTTTT.